The rows below give T cell receptor beta chains drawn from one sample of a study of cytomegalovirus exposure and HLA in healthy donors. This table comes from immunoSEQ multiplex PCR, and its TCRdb copy is limited to in-frame clones, with some not included. The sample has around 200,000 clones, 70% to 80% seen once. Sequenced sample: PBMCs. These receptors all come from a woman in her sixties in good health and CMV-seropositive. The CDR3 runs from the conserved cysteine through the conserved F or W. Each record gives: D gene, clone size, V gene, J gene, CDR3 DNA, CDR3 protein. The D gene is left open where the match is weak. The listing skips clone size in some rows; elsewhere it reads once, few, many or a size class.

d_gene: TRBD2
abundance: NA
v_gene: TRBV5-1
j_gene: TRBJ2-7
CDR3nt: TGCGCCAGCAGCTTGGATGGCGGGGGGGCCTTTTACGAGCAGTACTTC
CDR3aa: CASSLDGGGAFYEQYF

d_gene: NA
abundance: few
v_gene: TRBV7-2
j_gene: TRBJ2-4
CDR3nt: TGTGCCAGCAGCTTTGCAGGGGAAAACATTCAGTACTTC
CDR3aa: CASSFAGENIQYF

d_gene: NA
abundance: few
v_gene: TRBV10-3
j_gene: TRBJ2-7
CDR3nt: TGTGCCAGCAGTGAAGCTTGGCAGGGGAGCTACGAGCAGTACTTC
CDR3aa: CASSEAWQGSYEQYF

d_gene: NA
abundance: few
v_gene: TRBV27
j_gene: TRBJ1-1
CDR3nt: TGTGCCAGCAGTCGCAAGGCCGGGGTGAACACTGAAGCTTTCTTT
CDR3aa: CASSRKAGVNTEAFF

d_gene: NA
abundance: NA
v_gene: TRBV28
j_gene: TRBJ1-4
CDR3nt: TGTGCCAGCAGTTCAGGGGCCGAGGGGCCAGAAAAACTGTTTTTT
CDR3aa: CASSSGAEGPEKLFF

d_gene: TRBD1
abundance: NA
v_gene: TRBV19
j_gene: TRBJ1-1
CDR3nt: TGTGCCAGTAGGAGGACAGGTAACACTGAAGCTTTCTTT
CDR3aa: CASRRTGNTEAFF

d_gene: NA
abundance: NA
v_gene: TRBV6-1
j_gene: TRBJ2-5
CDR3nt: TGTGCCAGCAGTCCCCTGGAGACTCGGGGCCAGTACTTC
CDR3aa: CASSPLETRGQYF

d_gene: NA
abundance: few
v_gene: TRBV6-4
j_gene: TRBJ2-2
CDR3nt: TGTGCCAGCAGTGACGGGCCCACCGGGGAGCTGTTTTTT
CDR3aa: CASSDGPTGELFF

d_gene: TRBD2
abundance: NA
v_gene: TRBV6-5
j_gene: TRBJ2-3
CDR3nt: TGTGCCAGCAGTTACCCGACTAGCGCAAAGCAGTATTTT
CDR3aa: CASSYPTSAKQYF

d_gene: TRBD2
abundance: NA
v_gene: TRBV5-4
j_gene: TRBJ2-1
CDR3nt: TGTGCCAGCAGCTTGGTCGGCGGGAGGGCCCCGCAGTTCTTC
CDR3aa: CASSLVGGRAPQFF

d_gene: NA
abundance: few
v_gene: TRBV5-4
j_gene: TRBJ1-1
CDR3nt: TGTGCCAGCAGCTTGGACAGAATGAACACTGAAGCTTTCTTT
CDR3aa: CASSLDRMNTEAFF

d_gene: TRBD1
abundance: NA
v_gene: TRBV9
j_gene: TRBJ2-1
CDR3nt: TGTGCCAGCAGCGTAGGACAGGGTGGCCGGAATGAGCAGTTCTTC
CDR3aa: CASSVGQGGRNEQFF

d_gene: TRBD1
abundance: NA
v_gene: TRBV9
j_gene: TRBJ1-1
CDR3nt: TGTGCCAGCAGCGTAGAGGGGGCGAGGAACACTGAAGCTTTCTTT
CDR3aa: CASSVEGARNTEAFF

d_gene: NA
abundance: NA
v_gene: TRBV7-2
j_gene: TRBJ2-7
CDR3nt: TGTGCCAGCAACCCGGGGAGCTCCGAGCAGTACTTC
CDR3aa: CASNPGSSEQYF

d_gene: NA
abundance: NA
v_gene: TRBV2
j_gene: TRBJ1-5
CDR3nt: TGTGCCAGCAGTGGAATCGGGGGGACGCGGCAGCCCCAGCATTTT
CDR3aa: CASSGIGGTRQPQHF

d_gene: TRBD2
abundance: few
v_gene: TRBV30
j_gene: TRBJ2-1
CDR3nt: TGTGCCTGGAAACGGGGGGGCACCTACAATGAGCAGTTCTTC
CDR3aa: CAWKRGGTYNEQFF

d_gene: NA
abundance: NA
v_gene: TRBV5-4
j_gene: TRBJ2-3
CDR3nt: TGTGCCAGCAGCGAGGGACACTTCGGGGCAGATACGCAGTATTTT
CDR3aa: CASSEGHFGADTQYF